The 16 T cell receptor beta chains below were found in one sample sequenced in a study of Graves' ophthalmopathy and Graves' hyperthyroidism. RNA transcripts provided the template for amplifying TCR beta CDR3 regions. RT-PCR with HTBI primers came first, then second-round multiplex PCR. TCRdb re-called the multiplex PCR reads through MiXCR, storing one row per CDR3 protein. This table holds hundreds of thousands of distinct CDR3 sequences, around 21% found once. The sample was peripheral blood. The receptors were gathered from a woman aged 18-30 years with stable Graves' hyperthyroidism.

This clonotype was counted at least ten times. This chain joins TRBV11-1 and TRBJ2-5; D possibly corresponds to TRBD2 (6 bases). The CDR3 is made up of 13 amino acids. Germline assignment: CDR1 SGHAT and CDR2 FQDESV (reference sequence). Trimming shortened V by 3 bases and J by 5 bases, and 10 bases separated the two germline ends. In nucleotides, the CDR3 is TGTGCCAGCAGCTTGGGTCGGGGGGAGACCCAGTACTTC. Protein: CASSLGRGETQYF.

The sample holds many counts of this clonotype. The CDR3 DNA reads as TGCAGTGCTATTGGCGGGAGGGCCGGGGACATTCAGTACTTC. Translating gives CSAIGGRAGDIQYF. The rearrangement links TRBV20-1 to TRBJ2-4; 9 bases are shared with TRBD2. V gave up 4 bases and J gave up 8 bases; unmatched junction bases: 9. This CDR3 contains 14 residues. Germline CDR1 and CDR2: DFQATT and SNEGSKA (reference sequence).

This clonotype was seen many times. The chain links TRBV9 to TRBJ1-2, with TRBD1 as a possible D gene (5 bases). In germline, CDR1 is SGDLS, CDR2 YYNGEE. V was pared by 0 bases and J by 0 bases, with 6 bases between. This CDR3 contains 14 residues. The CDR3 sequence is CASSVGGANYGYTF. CDR3 bases: TGTGCCAGCAGCGTAGGGGGGGCTAACTATGGCTACACCTTC.

The sample holds many counts of this clonotype. The rearrangement uses TRBV25-1 and TRBJ2-4; 7 nucleotides agree with TRBD1. Germline CDR1 MGHDK, CDR2 SYGVNS. The CDR3 contains 21 residues. The junction had 22 bases not matched to a gene; V was cut back by 4 bases and J by 1 base. CDR3 DNA sequence: TGTGCCAGCAGTGGCTCCCGACAGGGCTCTAAAGAGGGTGGGGCCAAAAACATTCAGTACTTC. Residues: CASSGSRQGSKEGGAKNIQYF. Based on the CDR3 plus reference TRBV25-1 and TRBJ2-4, the full variable domain is EADIYQTPRYLVIGTGKKITLECSQTMGHDKMYWYQQDPGMELHLIHYSYGVNSTEKGDLSSESTVSRIRTEHFPLTLESARPSHTSQYLCASSGSRQGSKEGGAKNIQYFGAGTRLSVL.

This clonotype showed up many times. The chain joins TRBV9 to TRBJ1-2, with TRBD1 as a possible D gene (5 bases). CDR1 and CDR2 from the germline V gene are SGDLS and YYNGEE. V was shortened by 5 bases and J by 1 base, with 18 bases between the two germline ends. There are 16 residues in the CDR3. CDR3 amino acids: CASRPFGRGDNYGYTF. The CDR3, as DNA: TGTGCCAGCAGACCCTTCGGTCGGGGGGATAACTATGGCTACACCTTC.

This clonotype has at least ten counts. The chain joins TRBV7-2 to TRBJ2-7, with TRBD1 identical over 11 bases. The CDR3 has 16 residues. Unmatched junction bases numbered 10, after V lost 2 bases and J lost 7 bases. The V gene's germline CDR1 is SGHTA and CDR2 FQGNSA. CDR3 nucleotides: TGTGCCAGCAGCTTAATAGGGGGACAGGGGGTTGGGGAGCAGTACTTC. This codes for CASSLIGGQGVGEQYF.

This clonotype was found many times. The rearrangement uses TRBV6-1 and TRBJ1-2, with TRBD1 identical over 10 bases. The CDR3 is 14 amino acids. V shed 3 bases and J 7 bases; nucleotides not matched to a gene: 5. CDR1 MNHNS and CDR2 SASEGT come from the germline V gene. CDR3 sequence: CASSDRWDRGGYTF. The CDR3 nucleotides read TGTGCCAGCAGTGATCGATGGGACAGGGGTGGCTACACCTTC.

For this clonotype: Possible read error: a much larger clone is one base away. This rearrangement joins TRBV7-2 to TRBJ2-7, with D unresolved. The CDR3 runs to 13 residues. Germline V gene sequence: CDR1 SGHTA, CDR2 FQGNSA. Trimming stripped 0 bases from V and 9 bases from J, with 12 bases between. The CDR3 coding sequence is TGTGCCAGCAGCTTAGCTTCCTCTTGGGGGCAGTACTTC. Its translation: CASSLASSWGQYF.

This chain links TRBV2 with TRBJ2-5; D ambiguous. Germline V gene data show CDR1 as SNHLY and CDR2 as FYNNEI. There are 15 residues in the CDR3. Between the trimmed V and J ends, which lost 6 bases and 1 base, there was a span of 15 bases. CDR3 sequence (DNA): TGTGCCAGCAGCTTAACCCCCCGTGGCCAAGAGACCCAGTACTTC. This gives the protein CASSLTPRGQETQYF.

This clonotype was counted ten times or more. The chain uses TRBV7-3 and TRBJ2-7; D could derive from TRBD1 or TRBD2 (6 bases each). Germline lookup yields CDR1 SGHTA and CDR2 FQGTGA. The ends were cut back, 0 bases at V and 4 bases at J, with 13 bases in the middle. This CDR3 has 15 amino acids. The CDR3 reads CASSLTSGGGYEQYF. The CDR3 bases are TGTGCCAGCAGCTTAACTAGCGGAGGGGGTTACGAGCAGTACTTC.

This clonotype showed up many times. The genes are TRBV6-1 and TRBJ2-5; the D gene is possibly TRBD2 (6 bases). V lost 6 bases and J 6 bases, leaving 14 bases between the germline ends. The germline CDR1 and CDR2 sequences are MNHNS and SASEGT. CDR3 length equals 13 residues. As DNA, the CDR3 is TGTGCCAGCAGGCGGGGAGTAAGGCAGACCCAGTACTTC. It specifies CASRRGVRQTQYF.

In this sample, this clonotype turned up a few times. The chain employs TRBV27 and TRBJ1-6; D remains ambiguous. Trimming shortened V by 7 bases and J by 5 bases, and 9 bases separated the two germline ends. The CDR3 runs to 13 residues. Germline CDR1 is MNHEY and CDR2 is SMNVEV (reference sequence). The CDR3 region is CASKGHDNSPLHF. In DNA form, the CDR3 reads TGTGCCAGCAAAGGGCATGATAATTCACCCCTCCACTTT.

The sample holds many counts of this clonotype. V is TRBV11-1 and J is TRBJ1-1; 9 bases agree with TRBD1. V lost 0 bases and J lost 1; bases outside the gene matches: 9. The CDR3 is made up of 18 amino acids. The V gene's germline CDR1 is SGHAT and CDR2 FQDESV (reference sequence). CDR3 region: CASSLARGVQGANTEAFF. For the CDR3, the DNA is TGTGCCAGCAGCTTAGCGAGGGGGGTACAGGGGGCGAACACTGAAGCTTTCTTT.

This clonotype was recorded many times. The CDR3 spells CASSPWTGDYGYTF. In nucleotides, the CDR3 is TGTGCCAGTAGTCCATGGACAGGGGATTATGGCTACACCTTC. The rearrangement joins TRBV19 to TRBJ1-2; 9 positions agree with TRBD1. After removal of 5 bases from V and 5 bases from J, the junction contained 6 bases not matched to a gene. The CDR3 length is 14 residues. Germline V lookup: CDR1 LNHDA, CDR2 SQIVND (reference sequence). The variable domain in full, completed from reference TRBV19 and TRBJ1-2, reads DGGITQSPKYLFRKEGQNVTLSCEQNLNHDAMYWYRQDPGQGLRLIYYSQIVNDFQKGDIAEGYSVSREKKESFPLTVTSAQKNPTAFYLCASSPWTGDYGYTFGSGTRLTVV.

This clonotype occurred many times. The chain uses TRBV28 and TRBJ2-5; weak D call: TRBD1 (5 bases). Trimming pared 5 bases from V and 5 bases from J, leaving 15 bases between. CDR3 size: 14 residues. Looked up from germline, CDR1 is MDHEN and CDR2 is SYDVKM. The CDR3 DNA reads as TGTGCCAGCAGTCCGCTCTGGGGCCGGGAGACCCAGTACTTC. Translation gives CASSPLWGRETQYF. Based on the CDR3 plus reference TRBV28 and TRBJ2-5, the full variable domain is DVKVTQSSRYLVKRTGEKVFLECVQDMDHENMFWYRQDPGLGLRLIYFSYDVKMKEKGDIPEGYSVSREKKERFSLILESASTNQTSMYLCASSPLWGRETQYFGPGTRLLVL.

Ten or more counts support this clonotype. The chain recombines TRBV10-1 with TRBJ2-7; TRBD1 matches 7 bases. Germline lookup yields CDR1 WNHNN and CDR2 SYGVQD (reference sequence). The CDR3 contains 14 residues. After removal of 4 bases from V and 3 bases from J, the junction contained 6 bases not matched to a gene. The chain's CDR3 is CASSVGQHHYEQYF. CDR3 nucleotide sequence: TGCGCCAGCAGTGTGGGACAGCATCACTACGAGCAGTACTTC.